One and the same sample provided the 22 T cell receptor beta chains below, sequenced in a study of prognosis after radiotherapy for stage I lung cancer. Two-round multiplex PCR on genomic DNA was the method by which TCR beta CDR3 was amplified. TRBV and TRBJ genes each had their own specific primers in first-round PCR. Using its own MiXCR run on the multiplex PCR reads, TCRdb lists one record per CDR3 protein. The table shows around 30,000 distinct CDR3 sequences, with around 29% occurring only once. Sequences were derived from PBMCs, sampled before or after stereotactic body radiation therapy (not recorded which). These receptors originate from a donor aged 50 or older with non-small cell lung cancer.

This clonotype showed up many times. V is TRBV5-1 and J is TRBJ2-3, with 13 bases that match TRBD2. V was pared by 4 bases and J by 2 bases, with 13 bases of the junction left unmatched. CDR3 length: 19 residues. Germline V CDR1 and CDR2: SGHRS, YFSETQ. The DNA for the CDR3 is TGCGCCAGCAGCCCCGGAGGACTAGCGGGGGTTACATTCACAGATACGCAGTATTTT. It specifies CASSPGGLAGVTFTDTQYF.

The rearrangement links TRBV2 to TRBJ2-7; D possibly corresponds to TRBD2 (5 bases). Trimming cost V 1 base and J 1 base, with 11 bases left between them. In germline, CDR1 is SNHLY, CDR2 FYNNEI. This CDR3 has 15 residues. The CDR3 loop reads CASSEGWERSYEQYF. Written as DNA, the CDR3 is TGTGCCAGCAGTGAAGGGTGGGAGAGGTCCTACGAGCAGTACTTC. The variable domain in full, with the rest retrieved from reference TRBV2 and TRBJ2-7, is EPEVTQTPSHQVTQMGQEVILRCVPISNHLYFYWYRQILGQKVEFLVSFYNNEISEKSEIFDDQFSVERPDGSNFTLKIRSTKLEDSAMYFCASSEGWERSYEQYFGPGTRLTVT.

By share of the sample, this clonotype is medium-sized. The chain employs TRBV27 and TRBJ2-3, with 9 bases lining up with TRBD1. Germline values: CDR1 MNHEY, CDR2 SMNVEV (reference sequence). CDR3 length: 16 amino acids. V lost 5 bases, J lost 3 bases, and 9 bases stayed unmatched. The CDR3 sequence is CASSRRFGQGTDTQYF. CDR3 coding DNA: TGTGCCAGCAGTAGACGATTCGGACAGGGGACAGATACGCAGTATTTT.

Of note for this clonotype: A much larger clone sits a single nucleotide away, making a read error possible. J is TRBJ2-1 and V is TRBV5-1, with 10 positions matching TRBD2. The germline CDR1 and CDR2 sequences are SGHRS and YFSETQ. The CDR3 length is 17 residues. The junction had 11 bases not matched to a gene; V was cut back by 4 bases and J by 4 bases. DNA of the CDR3: TGCGCCAGCAGCCCTCTGAGCGGGGGGGCGGTGTACAATGAGCAGTTCTTC. Translation gives CASSPLSGGAVYNEQFF.

This clonotype was seen repeatedly, ten times or more. V gene TRBV3-1 combines with J gene TRBJ2-5; D unresolved. The CDR3 totals 17 residues. CDR1 and CDR2 (germline): LGHDT, YNNKEL (reference sequence). Trimming took off 0 bases at V and 5 bases at J, with 19 bases between the two ends. The CDR3 sequence: CASSQDLWTLIGETQYF. The CDR3 DNA is TGTGCCAGCAGCCAAGATTTATGGACCCTCATCGGGGAGACCCAGTACTTC.

This clonotype was seen more than once but under ten times. A read error may be the cause here, since a much bigger clone is one base away. This chain uses TRBV30 with TRBJ1-4; 10 nucleotides line up with TRBD1. CDR1 and CDR2 (germline): GTSNPN, SVGIG (reference sequence). This CDR3 has 14 amino acids. The CDR3 DNA reads as TGTACCTGGAGCCCGGGACAGGGGCATGAAAAACTGTTTTTT. It codes for CTWSPGQGHEKLFF.

The chain is built from TRBV4-2 and TRBJ2-2, with D perhaps TRBD2 (7 bases). Trimming removed 0 bases from V and 6 bases from J, with 17 bases in between. The CDR3 is 17 residues long. The germline V gene encodes CDR1 LGHNA and CDR2 YNFKEQ. The CDR3 is CASSQDFGLGGAGELFF. The CDR3 nucleotides read TGTGCCAGCAGCCAAGATTTCGGACTAGGGGGGGCCGGGGAGCTGTTTTTT.

In its sample, this clonotype was seen many times. The chain uses TRBV20-1 and TRBJ2-5; no clear D gene. Germline-derived CDR1 and CDR2 are DFQATT and SNEGSKA (reference sequence). V dropped 3 bases and J dropped 3 bases, with 8 bases sitting between them. The CDR3 runs 12 residues. The CDR3 nucleotides are TGCAGTGCTAGTTTAAGGGAAGAGACCCAGTACTTC. Translation gives CSASLREETQYF.

This sequence joins TRBV10-3 and TRBJ2-6; D may be TRBD1 (5 bases). Germline V gives CDR1 ENHRY, CDR2 SYGVKD. The V gene lost 4 bases and the J gene lost 2 bases, with 6 bases spanning the gap. The CDR3 extends over 14 amino acids. CDR3 protein: CAISAGPGANVLTF. CDR3 coding DNA: TGTGCCATCAGTGCAGGGCCTGGGGCCAACGTCCTGACTTTC.

A word on this clonotype: This clone may be a read error of a much larger clone one base away. The rearrangement joins TRBV29-1 to TRBJ1-2, with D tentatively TRBD1 (5 bases). The CDR3 totals 14 residues. Germline V gene data show CDR1 as SQVTM and CDR2 as ANQGSEA. CDR3 in DNA: TGCAGCGTTGAAGCAGGACACCGGAACTATGGCTACTCCTTC. Its protein is CSVEAGHRNYGYSF.

The table lists this clonotype with many counts. At one boundary the junction diverges from the germline segment, which might be a read error. The V gene is TRBV7-9, the J gene TRBJ1-1; 7 nucleotides match TRBD1. Germline assignment: CDR1 SEHNR and CDR2 FQNEAQ (reference sequence). The length of the CDR3 is 13 residues. In DNA form, the CDR3 reads TGTGCCAGCAGCTCCGACAGGGCCGGGGAAGTTTTCTTT. It codes for CASSSDRAGEVFF.

Ten or more counts support this clonotype. CDR3 in DNA: TGTGCCAGCAGCCATAGACTAGCGATCGGTGAGCAGTTCTTC. Protein sequence: CASSHRLAIGEQFF. This chain joins TRBV2 and TRBJ2-1; 8 bases line up with TRBD2. V was clipped by 6 bases and J by 9 bases; unmatched bases: 10. Germline CDR1 and CDR2: SNHLY and FYNNEI. The CDR3 is made up of 14 amino acids.

Notes on this clonotype: A much larger clone differs from this one at a single base, so this may be a read error. The V call is TRBV3-1, the J call TRBJ2-2, with 11 bases that match TRBD1. The CDR3 is 16 amino acids. Germline-derived CDR1 and CDR2 are LGHDT and YNNKEL (reference sequence). CDR3 coding DNA: TGTGTCAGCAGCCAAGTGGGACAGGGGGTCACCGGGGAGCTGTTTTTT. It codes for CVSSQVGQGVTGELFF.

On this clonotype itself: One end of the junction is discordant with germline, which a read error may explain. The genes are TRBV14 and TRBJ2-3; D unclear. CDR1 SGHDN and CDR2 FVKESK come from the germline V gene. The CDR3 extends over 18 amino acids. The CDR3 protein is CASSQGDLLRHFRDTQYF. The CDR3 DNA is TGTGCCAGCAGCCAAGGGGATTTACTCCGGCATTTTCGAGATACACAGTATTTT. The whole variable domain, filled in from reference TRBV14 and TRBJ2-3, reads EAGVTQFPSHSVIEKGQTVTLRCDPISGHDNLYWYRRVMGKEIKFLLHFVKESKQDESGMPNNRFLAERTGGTYSTLKVQPAELEDSGVYFCASSQGDLLRHFRDTQYFGPGTRLTVL.

V usage is TRBV18 and J usage is TRBJ1-1, with D unclear. Germline V CDR1 and CDR2: KGHSH, LQKENI. Trimming removed 2 bases from V and 1 base from J, with 14 bases in between. This CDR3 has 16 residues. For the CDR3, the DNA is TGTGCCAGCTCACCAAGGTCCCGGAGTGGGAACACTGAAGCTTTCTTT. This gives the protein CASSPRSRSGNTEAFF.

Note on this clonotype: At one boundary the junction diverges from the germline segment, which might be a read error. The genes are TRBV2 and TRBJ2-1, with TRBD1 matching 9 bases. The CDR3 covers 16 residues. In germline, CDR1 is SNHLY, CDR2 FYNNEI. CDR3 loop: CASSGTGAREYNEHFF. For the CDR3, the DNA is TGTGCCAGCAGTGGGACAGGGGCTAGAGAGTACAATGAGCATTTCTTC.

Concerning this clonotype itself: The conserved final phenylalanine or tryptophan is absent from the CDR3, which likely points to a read error. The chain has TRBV20-1 and TRBJ2-3, with D perhaps matching TRBD2 (6 bases). This CDR3 spans 17 amino acids. Germline V CDR1 and CDR2: DFQATT, SNEGSKA (reference sequence). Trimming shortened V by 4 bases and J by 0 bases, and 20 bases separated the two germline ends. The CDR3 protein is CSAMGGGAGSSTDTQYL. The CDR3 DNA follows: TGCAGTGCTATGGGCGGCGGTGCGGGAAGTAGCACAGATACGCAGTATCTT.

This clonotype was detected many times. The rearrangement uses TRBV28 and TRBJ1-4; D perhaps matches TRBD1 (5 bases). The CDR3 sequence is 13 residues long. The germline V and J ends were trimmed by 10 bases and 5 bases, with 14 bases remaining between them. Germline loops: CDR1 MDHEN, CDR2 SYDVKM. Written as DNA, the CDR3 is TGTGCCACAGAGGGACGGCGAAATGAAAAACTGTTTTTT. Translated: CATEGRRNEKLFF.

This clonotype came up many times. DNA for the CDR3: TGTGCCAGCAGACCGACAGGGGCCTTCACAGATACGCAGTATTTT. Amino acids: CASRPTGAFTDTQYF. The chain combines TRBV6-1 with TRBJ2-3, with 8 bases identical to TRBD1. Losses at the gene ends were 6 bases for V and 2 bases for J; bases not matched to a gene: 7. Germline assignment: CDR1 MNHNS and CDR2 SASEGT. CDR3 length equals 15 residues.

For this clonotype: A much bigger clone sits one base away, suggesting this may be a read error. CDR3 nucleotide sequence: TGTGCCAGTCAGGGGAGCACCGTGGAGCTGTTTTTT. Its protein is CASQGSTVELFF. The chain employs TRBV6-1 and TRBJ2-2, with D perhaps matching TRBD1 (6 bases). This CDR3 region has 12 residues. In germline, CDR1 is MNHNS, CDR2 SASEGT.

At least ten counts were recorded for this clonotype. V usage is TRBV4-1 and J usage is TRBJ2-1; 8 positions match TRBD2. Losses at the gene ends were 1 base for V and 6 bases for J; bases not matched to a gene: 2. The CDR3 runs 14 residues. From germline, CDR1 is MGHRA and CDR2 YSYEKL. The CDR3 sequence is CASSQAGTSNEQFF. The CDR3 nucleotides read TGCGCCAGCAGCCAAGCTGGGACTAGCAATGAGCAGTTCTTC.

This clonotype was observed many times. The rearrangement links TRBV11-2 to TRBJ1-4, with a tentative D call TRBD1 (6 bases). The germline gives CDR1 SGHAT, CDR2 FQNNGV. V lost 4 bases, J lost 4 bases, and 16 bases lay in between. The length of the CDR3 is 16 residues. The CDR3 DNA sequence: TGTGCCAGCAGCTCAGGTGTGGGGGGGCGTAATGAAAAACTGTTTTTT. Translation: CASSSGVGGRNEKLFF.